This T cell receptor (beta chain) derives from a study of CD8 T cells in Susac syndrome. Whole-study findings and limits: It was acknowledged by the study that relatively few individuals were included in its TCR sequencing and HLA analysis.

V was pared by 4 bases and J by 7 bases, with 9 bases of the junction left unmatched. The CDR3 contains 16 residues. In germline, CDR1 is LNHDA, CDR2 SQIVND (reference sequence). Random hexamers served to reverse transcribe roughly 0.45 to 1 ug RNA. The amplification used immunoSEQ multiplex PCR on TCR beta CDR3; it spanned 54 Vbeta and 13 Jbeta. TCRdb fed the immunoSEQ multiplex PCR reads into MiXCR, producing one record per CDR3 protein. There are 180,000 or so distinct CDR3 sequences in the sample; around 94% occur only once, and over 0.12% lies in the top ten. On this clonotype itself: Its target is unknown.

Negative isolation yielded the CD8+ and CD4+ T cells, while FACS enriched the TEMRA cells. Material: CD4+ T cells from PBMCs. This chain uses TRBV19 with TRBJ2-1; 11 bases line up with TRBD1. The TCR sequence derives from a human donor in good health. The CDR3 DNA is TGTGCCAGTAGTACAACCGGGACAGGGGGAGTTAATGAGCAGTTCTTC. This gives the protein CASSTTGTGGVNEQFF.